The 20 T cell receptor beta chains below were found in one sample sequenced in a study of blood T cell repertoires in COVID-19. Measured with immunoSEQ multiplex PCR; TCRdb has only the in-frame clones, and not every one. The sample includes around 450,000 clones, 70% to 90% of them seen just once. Sequenced sample: PBMCs or T cells enriched from blood (not recorded which). These receptors came from a woman aged 18-29 years with acute COVID-19.

The chain employs TRBV27 and TRBJ2-7; TRBD2 agrees at 8 bases. Unmatched junction bases numbered 3, after V lost 3 bases and J lost 8 bases. This CDR3 is built from 12 residues. CDR1 and CDR2 from the germline V gene are MNHEY and SMNVEV (reference sequence). CDR3 protein: CASSLERGKQYF. Here the CDR3 DNA reads TGTGCCAGCAGTTTGGAGCGGGGGAAGCAGTACTTC.

V and J are TRBV28 and TRBJ1-3; D unresolved. Trimming removed 4 bases from V and 0 bases from J, with 10 bases in between. CDR1 MDHEN and CDR2 SYDVKM come from the germline V gene. The CDR3 runs 15 residues. CDR3 nucleotide sequence: TGTGCCAGCAGTTCCCGTCCCAGCTCTGGAAACACCATATATTTT. Encoded protein: CASSSRPSSGNTIYF.

V and J are TRBV5-1 and TRBJ1-2; tentative D call: TRBD1 (5 bases). The CDR3 contains 16 residues. With 1 base removed from V and 5 bases from J, the gap between germline ends came to 18 bases. Looked up from germline, CDR1 is SGHRS and CDR2 is YFSETQ. CDR3 DNA sequence: TGCGCCAGCAGCTTGTCAGTAGGGGCCAAGAATTATGGCTACACCTTC. This codes for CASSLSVGAKNYGYTF.

The rearrangement uses TRBV6-5 and TRBJ2-1; 12 bases are shared with TRBD2. The trim removed 6 bases at V and 6 bases at J, leaving 3 bases unmatched. Germline values: CDR1 MNHEY, CDR2 SVGAGI. This CDR3 is 14 amino acids long. The CDR3 sequence: CASRGTSGFNEQFF. CDR3 coding DNA: TGTGCCAGCAGAGGGACTAGCGGGTTCAATGAGCAGTTCTTC.

This chain uses TRBV5-4 with TRBJ2-1; 10 bases align to TRBD2. This CDR3 spans 15 amino acids. Germline V CDR1 and CDR2: SGHNT, YYREEE (reference sequence). J was trimmed by 12 bases and V by 4 bases; bases with no gene match: 13. The CDR3 DNA reads as TGTGCCAGCAGCGTGTCCGGGACTAGCGAGGTCGTGCAGTTCTTC. Protein sequence: CASSVSGTSEVVQFF.

The chain has TRBV6-5 and TRBJ1-1, with 8 bases fitting TRBD1. The germline gives CDR1 MNHEY, CDR2 SVGAGI. V was pared by 7 bases and J by 3 bases, with 1 base of the junction left unmatched. This CDR3 has 12 residues. For the CDR3, the DNA is TGTGCCAGCATGGGACAGGACACTGAAGCTTTCTTT. Its protein is CASMGQDTEAFF.

The chain recombines TRBV7-9 with TRBJ2-7; 14 bases agree with TRBD2. CDR1 is SEHNR, CDR2 FQNEAQ, per germline (reference sequence). J gave up 7 bases and V 5 bases, and 7 bases lay outside the gene matches. This CDR3 region has 15 residues. In nucleotides, the CDR3 is TGTGCCAGCAGCCTGGGACTAGCGGGGGTCAGGGAGCAGTACTTC. This encodes CASSLGLAGVREQYF.

This clone was observed a handful of times. The J gene is TRBJ2-1, the V gene TRBV7-3; 11 positions agree with TRBD2. The CDR3 has 16 residues. Germline CDR1 and CDR2: SGHTA and FQGTGA. The junction had 1 base not matched to a gene; V was cut back by 3 bases and J by 0 bases. Written as DNA, the CDR3 is TGTGCCAGCAGCTTGACTAGCGGGGCCTCCTACAATGAGCAGTTCTTC. The encoded protein is CASSLTSGASYNEQFF.

The V and J genes are TRBV6-2 or TRBV6-3 and TRBJ1-5, with 8 bases lining up with TRBD1. Germline-derived CDR1 and CDR2 are MNHEY and SVGEGT. There are 20 residues in the CDR3. V shed 0 bases and J 0 bases; nucleotides not matched to a gene: 13. This CDR3 reads CASSYSNLQQGAYSNQPQHF. The CDR3 DNA sequence: TGTGCCAGCAGTTACTCGAACCTGCAGCAGGGGGCGTATAGCAATCAGCCCCAGCATTTT.

The V gene is TRBV9, the J gene TRBJ2-7; no reliable D call. V was trimmed by 4 bases and J by 5 bases, leaving 19 bases between them. The CDR3 is 15 residues long. Germline assignment: CDR1 SGDLS and CDR2 YYNGEE. In DNA form, the CDR3 reads TGTGCCAGCAGCCCATTGGGCGTGATAAGACACGAGCAGTACTTC. This sequence encodes CASSPLGVIRHEQYF.

In nucleotides, the CDR3 is TGTGCCAGCAGCTTAGGGGGGGGCAGGGATAAAAACATTCAGTACTTC. Protein: CASSLGGGRDKNIQYF. The chain joins TRBV7-6 to TRBJ2-4, with TRBD2 as a possible D gene (7 bases). Germline CDR1 is SGHVS and CDR2 is FNYEAQ. Trimming removed 1 base from V and 4 bases from J, with 14 bases in between. There are 16 residues in the CDR3.

This clone was observed a single time. V is TRBV7-9 and J is TRBJ2-7; 7 bases align to TRBD1. The germline V gene encodes CDR1 SEHNR and CDR2 FQNEAQ (reference sequence). CDR3 length: 13 residues. The V gene end was trimmed by 8 bases and the J gene end by 4 bases; junction bases not matched to a gene: 8. The CDR3 loop is CASERGGVYEQYF. CDR3 bases: TGTGCCAGCGAGCGAGGGGGCGTTTACGAGCAGTACTTC.

The chain joins TRBV28 to TRBJ1-5, with D perhaps matching TRBD1 (6 bases). Trimming left V 6 bases short and J 7 bases short, with 16 bases between. There are 14 residues in the CDR3. CDR1 and CDR2 from the germline V gene are MDHEN and SYDVKM. CDR3 coding DNA: TGTGCCAGCAGGCCTGACAGGCTGTTGCAGCCCCAGCATTTT. Amino acids: CASRPDRLLQPQHF.

This clone was recorded only once. The rearrangement joins TRBV7-9 to TRBJ1-1, with TRBD1 matching over 8 bases. CDR1 is SEHNR and CDR2 is FQNEAQ in the germline V gene (reference sequence). V shed 1 base, J shed 4 bases, and the junction held 5 bases outside the gene matches. The CDR3 sequence is 15 residues long. The CDR3 DNA reads TGTGCCAGCAGCTTAGGAGTCACAGGGGGCACTGAAGCTTTCTTT. Amino acid sequence: CASSLGVTGGTEAFF.

The chain has TRBV7-6 and TRBJ1-4, with TRBD1 identical over 10 bases. V shed 1 base and J 8 bases; nucleotides not matched to a gene: 7. This CDR3 comprises 16 residues. CDR1 is SGHVS, CDR2 FNYEAQ, per germline. The CDR3 nucleotides read TGTGCCAGCAGCTTAGGCGGGGGACAGGGGTACGAAAAACTGTTTTTT. Translated, it gives CASSLGGGQGYEKLFF.

This rearrangement joins TRBV9 to TRBJ2-7; D is possibly TRBD1 (6 bases). V lost 7 bases and J lost 7, with 15 bases in between. This CDR3 contains 12 residues. CDR1 and CDR2 (germline): SGDLS, YYNGEE. The CDR3 bases are TGTGCCAGCGCACAACCCACAGGGGAGCAGTACTTC. It specifies CASAQPTGEQYF.

This chain links TRBV7-2 with TRBJ2-2; D is perhaps TRBD2 (5 bases). The V and J ends lost 5 bases and 0 bases respectively, with 10 bases between them. CDR3 length: 15 residues. Germline V CDR1 and CDR2: SGHTA, FQGNSA. In DNA form, the CDR3 reads TGTGCCAGCAGCCGGGGTAGCGCGAACACCGGGGAGCTGTTTTTT. Protein product: CASSRGSANTGELFF.

The gene calls are TRBV6-5 and TRBJ1-1; D is unresolved. CDR3 length: 13 amino acids. The V and J ends lost 11 bases and 0 bases respectively, with 13 bases between them. Per the germline V gene, CDR1 is MNHEY and CDR2 is SVGAGI. CDR3 in amino acids: CAAQTGLNTEAFF. The CDR3 coding sequence is TGTGCCGCTCAGACGGGATTGAACACTGAAGCTTTCTTT.

This clone was seen more than once but under ten times. The rearrangement uses TRBV5-4 and TRBJ2-3; 13 positions agree with TRBD2. The CDR3 spans 15 residues. V lost 3 bases and J lost 5; bases outside the gene matches: 3. The germline CDR1 and CDR2 sequences are SGHNT and YYREEE (reference sequence). The CDR3 reads CASSWTSGGEDTQYF. The CDR3 bases are TGTGCCAGCAGCTGGACTAGCGGGGGTGAAGATACGCAGTATTTT.

The chain couples TRBV3-1 (or the pseudogene TRBV3-2) to TRBJ1-5; TRBD1 might be the D (5 bases). There are 20 residues in the CDR3. The V end was cut by 0 bases, the J end by 5 bases, with 26 bases between. In germline, CDR1 is LGHDT, CDR2 YNNKEL (reference sequence). The CDR3: CASSQDQAGPAHGDYQPQHF. CDR3 nucleotide sequence: TGTGCCAGCAGCCAAGATCAGGCGGGGCCCGCACACGGAGACTATCAGCCCCAGCATTTT.